Shown below are 27 T cell receptor beta chains from a single sample sequenced in a study of T cell responses to AZD1222 COVID-19 vaccine. The method was immunoSEQ multiplex PCR; TCRdb's version includes in-frame clones alone and lacks a portion of them. The table lists 75,000 to 100,000 clones, more than 75% of them singletons. The starting material was peripheral blood, obtained on day 0 of AZD1222 vaccination. Receptors originate from an adult in good health.

The table lists this clone with a count of one. CDR3 protein: CASSFRGNYGYTF. DNA for the CDR3: TGTGCCAGCAGCTTCAGGGGGAACTATGGCTACACCTTC. The chain recombines TRBV5-5 with TRBJ1-2; 7 nucleotides agree with TRBD1. The germline CDR1 and CDR2 sequences are SGHKS and YYEKEE (reference sequence). The CDR3 sequence is 13 residues long. J was trimmed by 2 bases and V by 2 bases; bases with no gene match: 0.

Only one count was recorded for this clone. The rearrangement joins TRBV7-8 to TRBJ2-3, with D tentatively TRBD1 (6 bases). The CDR3 is 14 residues long. V was clipped by 1 base and J by 7 bases, with 12 bases between them. Germline V gene data show CDR1 as SGHVS and CDR2 as FQNEAQ. CDR3 sequence: CASSLDPQGYTQYF. CDR3 DNA: TGTGCCAGCAGCTTAGACCCACAGGGCTATACGCAGTATTTT. Supplemented by reference TRBV7-8 and TRBJ2-3, the full variable domain reads GAGVSQSPRYKVAKRGQDVALRCDPISGHVSLFWYQQALGQGPEFLTYFQNEAQLDKSGLPSDRFFAERPEGSVSTLKIQRTQQEDSAVYLCASSLDPQGYTQYFGPGTRLTVL.

The V call is TRBV10-3, the J call TRBJ1-5, with D possibly matching TRBD1 (6 bases). CDR1 is ENHRY and CDR2 is SYGVKD in the germline V gene. This CDR3 has 17 residues. Trimming stripped 4 bases from V and 0 bases from J, with 16 bases between. The CDR3 reads CAISALGRGHSNQPQHF. The CDR3 bases are TGTGCCATCAGTGCTCTCGGCAGGGGCCATAGCAATCAGCCCCAGCATTTT.

The chain carries TRBV28 and TRBJ1-5; D ambiguous. The CDR3 covers 14 residues. CDR1 is MDHEN, CDR2 SYDVKM, per germline. The V and J ends lost 3 bases and 0 bases respectively, with 6 bases between them. The CDR3 sequence: CASSFGDSNQPQHF. The CDR3 bases are TGTGCCAGCAGTTTTGGGGATAGCAATCAGCCCCAGCATTTT.

Written as DNA, the CDR3 is TGTGCCAGCAGTTATTGGTCAGGGGGTGGCTACACCTTC. Translated: CASSYWSGGGYTF. The chain has TRBV5-6 and TRBJ1-2, with 7 bases lining up with TRBD1. Germline V gene sequence: CDR1 SGHDT, CDR2 YYEEEE. The CDR3 runs 13 residues. The trim removed 5 bases at V and 7 bases at J, leaving 8 bases unmatched.

The chain has TRBV27 and TRBJ1-1; no reliable D call. The CDR3 has 14 amino acids. Germline V gives CDR1 MNHEY, CDR2 SMNVEV (reference sequence). Trimming cost V 0 bases and J 2 bases, with 7 bases left between them. CDR3 in amino acids: CASSLSVRNTEAFF. CDR3 in DNA: TGTGCCAGCAGTTTATCGGTCCGAAACACTGAAGCTTTCTTT.

The genes are TRBV11-2 and TRBJ2-7; 10 bases agree with TRBD1. J was trimmed by 6 bases and V by 1 base; bases with no gene match: 15. The germline gives CDR1 SGHAT, CDR2 FQNNGV. The CDR3 length is 18 residues. CDR3 loop: CASSLAWKPGQGLREQYF. Written as DNA, the CDR3 is TGTGCCAGCAGCTTAGCCTGGAAACCGGGACAGGGGTTGCGCGAGCAGTACTTC. The whole variable domain, remainder taken from reference TRBV11-2 and TRBJ2-7, is EAGVAQSPRYKIIEKRQSVAFWCNPISGHATLYWYQQILGQGPKLLIQFQNNGVVDDSQLPKDRFSAERLKGVDSTLKIQPAKLEDSAVYLCASSLAWKPGQGLREQYFGPGTRLTVT.

This chain links TRBV27 with TRBJ1-1; no reliable D call. The V end was cut by 2 bases, the J end by 5 bases, with 12 bases between. The germline CDR1 and CDR2 sequences are MNHEY and SMNVEV (reference sequence). This CDR3 comprises 14 residues. The CDR3 loop reads CASSLRGERTEAFF. The CDR3 DNA is TGTGCCAGCAGTTTACGCGGTGAAAGGACTGAAGCTTTCTTT.

The sample holds a few counts of this clone. The genes are TRBV19 and TRBJ1-1, with D uncertain. Trimming stripped 7 bases from V and 2 bases from J, with 14 bases between. In germline, CDR1 is LNHDA, CDR2 SQIVND (reference sequence). This CDR3 comprises 14 residues. This CDR3 is CASNFAGRNTEAFF. The CDR3 nucleotides are TGTGCCAGTAATTTTGCGGGCCGTAACACTGAAGCTTTCTTT.

The rearrangement joins TRBV4-3 to TRBJ2-7; tentatively, D is TRBD1 (6 bases). Trimming removed 1 base at V and 4 bases at J, with 11 bases between. The germline CDR1 and CDR2 sequences are LGHNA and YSLEER. CDR3 length: 14 amino acids. The CDR3 protein is CASSQADSVYEQYF. The CDR3 DNA follows: TGCGCCAGCAGCCAAGCGGACAGTGTTTACGAGCAGTACTTC.

V is TRBV7-3 and J is TRBJ2-1, with TRBD2 as a possible D gene (5 bases). Trimming took off 6 bases at V and 7 bases at J, with 10 bases between the two ends. The germline gives CDR1 SGHTA, CDR2 FQGTGA. This CDR3 has 12 residues. The CDR3 region has the DNA TGTGCCAGCAGAAGCACGGGAAATGAGCAGTTCTTC. It is translated as CASRSTGNEQFF.

V and J are TRBV6-1 and TRBJ2-7, with 7 bases aligning to TRBD2. V was clipped by 3 bases and J by 2 bases; unmatched bases: 10. Germline V gene lookup returns CDR1 MNHNS and CDR2 SASEGT. There are 16 residues in the CDR3. The CDR3, as DNA: TGTGCCAGCAGTGACCGGGGAGGGCCGATGACCTACGAGCAGTACTTC. Amino acid sequence: CASSDRGGPMTYEQYF.

This chain links TRBV2 with TRBJ2-5; no reliable D call. CDR1 SNHLY and CDR2 FYNNEI come from the germline V gene. V dropped 7 bases and J dropped 5 bases, with 5 bases sitting between them. The length of the CDR3 is 10 residues. CDR3 sequence reads: CASNVETQYF. The CDR3 DNA sequence: TGTGCCAGCAACGTGGAGACCCAGTACTTC. The complete variable domain, with remaining parts taken from reference TRBV2 and TRBJ2-5, reads EPEVTQTPSHQVTQMGQEVILRCVPISNHLYFYWYRQILGQKVEFLVSFYNNEISEKSEIFDDQFSVERPDGSNFTLKIRSTKLEDSAMYFCASNVETQYFGPGTRLLVL.

The CDR3 DNA reads TGTGCCAGCAGTGAATGGGCGGGGCAGCCCCAGCATTTT. Translation: CASSEWAGQPQHF. The V call is TRBV2, the J call TRBJ1-5; no reliable D call. The CDR3 loop spans 13 amino acids. V was trimmed by 2 bases and J by 7 bases, leaving 9 bases between them. The germline CDR1 and CDR2 sequences are SNHLY and FYNNEI.

The CDR3 loop reads CAWSVLGRGAIYNEQFF. CDR3 in DNA: TGTGCCTGGAGTGTACTTGGCAGGGGAGCCATCTACAATGAGCAGTTCTTC. V is TRBV30 and J is TRBJ2-1, with TRBD1 as a possible D gene (6 bases). The germline V and J ends were trimmed by 0 bases and 3 bases, with 18 bases remaining between them. The CDR3 sequence is 17 residues long. CDR1 and CDR2 from the germline V gene are GTSNPN and SVGIG (reference sequence).

The chain combines TRBV9 with TRBJ2-3; 7 bases match TRBD1. Trimming removed 7 bases from V and 2 bases from J; junction bases left unmatched: 10. Germline assignment: CDR1 SGDLS and CDR2 YYNGEE. The CDR3 covers 15 residues. CDR3 sequence reads: CASSPGQRLTDTQYF. The CDR3 DNA sequence: TGTGCCAGCTCCCCGGGACAGAGGCTCACAGATACGCAGTATTTT. The variable domain in full, completed from reference TRBV9 and TRBJ2-3, reads DSGVTQTPKHLITATGQRVTLRCSPRSGDLSVYWYQQSLDQGLQFLIQYYNGEERAKGNILERFSAQQFPDLHSELNLSSLELGDSALYFCASSPGQRLTDTQYFGPGTRLTVL.

The chain employs TRBV6-1 and TRBJ2-7; 7 positions agree with TRBD1. This CDR3 is 18 amino acids long. The V gene's germline CDR1 is MNHNS and CDR2 SASEGT. After removal of 1 base from V and 4 bases from J, the junction contained 16 bases not matched to a gene. As DNA, the CDR3 is TGTGCCAGCAGTGAAGTTCTTCATCGACAGGGTGTTGGGTACGAGCAGTACTTC. Protein sequence: CASSEVLHRQGVGYEQYF.

The chain links TRBV3-1 (or the pseudogene TRBV3-2) to TRBJ1-5, with unresolved D. V was cut by 2 bases and J by 1 base, with 9 bases left in between. In germline, CDR1 is LGHDT, CDR2 YNNKEL (reference sequence). The CDR3 runs 15 residues. The CDR3 bases are TGTGCCAGCAGCCAATCGGATCGCAGCAATCAGCCCCAGCATTTT. This codes for CASSQSDRSNQPQHF.

This clone appeared a single time. This chain joins TRBV6-1 and TRBJ1-6, with 7 nucleotides matching TRBD1. The CDR3 runs 17 residues. In germline, CDR1 is MNHNS, CDR2 SASEGT. Trimming took 1 base from V and 3 from J; bases not matched to a gene: 6. CDR3 in amino acids: CASSEEGDSLYNSPLHF. CDR3 DNA sequence: TGTGCCAGCAGTGAAGAAGGGGACAGCCTCTATAATTCACCCCTCCACTTT.

V is TRBV28 and J is TRBJ1-5; weak D call: TRBD1 (5 bases). The germline gives CDR1 MDHEN, CDR2 SYDVKM. The CDR3 extends over 17 amino acids. V lost 2 bases and J 0 bases, leaving 14 bases between the germline ends. CDR3 residues: CASSLGRDTFSNQPQHF. CDR3 sequence (DNA): TGTGCCAGCAGTTTAGGCAGGGATACCTTTAGCAATCAGCCCCAGCATTTT.

The rearrangement links TRBV7-8 to TRBJ1-2; TRBD1 matches 7 bases. This CDR3 has 14 residues. Germline CDR1 and CDR2: SGHVS and FQNEAQ. With 7 bases clipped from V and 4 bases from J, the junction kept 9 bases outside the gene matches. CDR3 residues: CASTTGVRSYGYTF. CDR3 nucleotide sequence: TGTGCCAGCACCACAGGGGTTAGGAGCTATGGCTACACCTTC.

The genes are TRBV3-1 (or the pseudogene TRBV3-2) and TRBJ1-4; D call uncertain. Germline V gene sequence: CDR1 LGHDT, CDR2 YNNKEL (reference sequence). This CDR3 spans 12 amino acids. V was pared by 4 bases and J by 6 bases, with 6 bases between. The CDR3 is CASSLGDEKLFF. As DNA, the CDR3 is TGTGCCAGCAGCCTTGGGGATGAAAAACTGTTTTTT.

The V call is TRBV18, the J call TRBJ1-4, with a weak D call TRBD1 (6 bases). Trimming cost V 1 base and J 0 bases, with 12 bases left between them. Germline CDR1 KGHSH, CDR2 LQKENI. The CDR3 has 17 residues. The CDR3 spells CASSPLVQGATNEKLFF. The CDR3 nucleotides read TGTGCCAGCTCACCACTTGTACAGGGCGCAACTAATGAAAAACTGTTTTTT.

The gene calls are TRBV5-1 and TRBJ2-4, with 7 bases lining up with TRBD2. Germline V gives CDR1 SGHRS, CDR2 YFSETQ. The V gene end was trimmed by 4 bases and the J gene end by 8 bases; junction bases not matched to a gene: 21. The CDR3 length is 18 residues. The DNA of the CDR3 is TGCGCCAGCAGCGTTGGCTTGGCTAGCGGTGGGATGGGTGACATTCAGTACTTC. It encodes CASSVGLASGGMGDIQYF.

This chain uses TRBV2 with TRBJ2-1; D might be TRBD2 (6 bases). The germline gives CDR1 SNHLY, CDR2 FYNNEI. V shed 7 bases and J shed 7 bases, with 17 bases lying between them. There are 14 residues in the CDR3. The DNA for the CDR3 is TGTGCCAGCAAAAATACCGGGACTTTGAATGAGCAGTTCTTC. Protein sequence: CASKNTGTLNEQFF.

The chain couples TRBV20-1 to TRBJ2-5; the D is unclear. Germline lookup yields CDR1 DFQATT and CDR2 SNEGSKA (reference sequence). The CDR3 is 11 amino acids. Deletions cut 4 bases from V and 3 bases from J, with 6 bases between. The CDR3 region is CSAKSKETQYF. CDR3 in DNA: TGCAGTGCTAAGTCGAAAGAGACCCAGTACTTC.

This clone was seen only once. The chain's CDR3 is CASSSTLTGGNEQFF. The CDR3 coding sequence is TGCGCCAGCAGCTCTACTCTAACAGGGGGGAATGAGCAGTTCTTC. The chain combines TRBV5-1 with TRBJ2-1; 8 positions match TRBD1. Germline V lookup: CDR1 SGHRS, CDR2 YFSETQ. V lost 3 bases, J lost 7 bases, and 9 bases stayed unmatched. The CDR3 totals 15 residues.